This passage covers 8 T cell receptor beta chains from one sample sequenced in a study of T cells in localized non-small cell lung cancer. Generated by immunoSEQ multiplex PCR, the TCRdb table keeps only in-frame clones and is missing some. Of roughly 30,000 clones listed, about 88% are singletons. Sequencing was performed on peripheral blood, taken before any cancer treatment. The receptor set was obtained from a woman aged 35-70 years with stage I lung adenocarcinoma.

The genes are TRBV27 and TRBJ2-3; D perhaps matches TRBD2 (5 bases). V was clipped by 0 bases and J by 2 bases, with 18 bases between them. The CDR3 has 18 amino acids. Germline V gives CDR1 MNHEY, CDR2 SMNVEV (reference sequence). Written as DNA, the CDR3 is TGTGCCAGCAGTTTATCGCCGCCGAGGGTAGTGGCCACAGATACGCAGTATTTT. Its translation is CASSLSPPRVVATDTQYF.

The V call is TRBV2, the J call TRBJ2-1, with D perhaps TRBD1 (6 bases). Germline assignment: CDR1 SNHLY and CDR2 FYNNEI. The CDR3 contains 13 residues. With 10 bases removed from V and 2 bases from J, the gap between germline ends came to 12 bases. The CDR3 bases are TGTGCCACCGCGGACAGACCCTACAATGAGCAGTTCTTC. Its translation is CATADRPYNEQFF.

V usage is TRBV6-5 and J usage is TRBJ1-6; no clear D. V dropped 4 bases and J dropped 7 bases, with 14 bases sitting between them. This CDR3 has 15 amino acids. Looked up from germline, CDR1 is MNHEY and CDR2 is SVGAGI. CDR3 nucleotides: TGTGCCAGCAGTTTAAAACGGGATCTCAATTCACCCCTCCACTTT. The encoded protein is CASSLKRDLNSPLHF.

The gene calls are TRBV5-1 and TRBJ1-5; 10 positions agree with TRBD1. Germline loops: CDR1 SGHRS, CDR2 YFSETQ. CDR3 size: 16 residues. Losses at the gene ends were 0 bases for V and 1 base for J; bases not matched to a gene: 1. DNA of the CDR3: TGCGCCAGCAGCTTGGCGGGACAGGGGAGCAATCAGCCCCAGCATTTT. Residues: CASSLAGQGSNQPQHF.

This chain links TRBV4-3 with TRBJ2-1, with TRBD2 matching 7 bases. Unmatched junction bases numbered 13, after V lost 3 bases and J lost 8 bases. CDR1 is LGHNA and CDR2 is YSLEER in the germline V gene. The CDR3 loop spans 16 amino acids. CDR3 DNA sequence: TGCGCCAGCAGCCATTCCGGGCGGGGGTTGGATCATGAGCAGTTCTTC. Its protein product is CASSHSGRGLDHEQFF.

The CDR3 DNA reads TGTGCCAGTACCAAGGCTAGCGGGGGTTACAATGAGCAGTTCTTC. Amino acids: CASTKASGGYNEQFF. The chain is built from TRBV19 and TRBJ2-1, with TRBD2 matching 10 bases. CDR1 and CDR2 from the germline V gene are LNHDA and SQIVND (reference sequence). The CDR3 is 15 residues long. The ends lost 7 bases at V and 4 bases at J; junction bases unmatched: 7.

This clone was detected once. The chain uses TRBV5-1 and TRBJ2-5; D is possibly TRBD1 (6 bases). This CDR3 has 11 amino acids. With 7 bases removed from V and 5 bases from J, the gap between germline ends came to 9 bases. Germline CDR1 is SGHRS and CDR2 is YFSETQ. The CDR3 nucleotides read TGCGCCAGCGCCCAGGGGGAGACCCAGTACTTC. Amino acid sequence: CASAQGETQYF.

This clone appeared a few times. This chain joins TRBV19 and TRBJ1-2; no clear D gene. The CDR3 is 13 residues long. Trimming pared 6 bases from V and 8 bases from J, leaving 16 bases between. Germline CDR1 and CDR2: LNHDA and SQIVND (reference sequence). Written as DNA, the CDR3 is TGTGCCAGTAGGCCTCCAGGCCTCTGGGGCTACACCTTC. It encodes CASRPPGLWGYTF.